Below are 13 T cell receptor beta chains sequenced from a single sample in a study of blood T cell repertoires in COVID-19. Here immunoSEQ multiplex PCR was the method, and the copy in TCRdb shows in-frame clones only, minus some. Among under 40,000 clones listed, 85% to 95% were seen once. Sequenced sample: peripheral blood. These receptors all come from a man aged 55-75 years with active or convalescent COVID-19.

This chain connects TRBV9 to TRBJ2-5; TRBD2 matches at 16 bases. J was trimmed by 1 base and V by 2 bases; bases with no gene match: 17. Germline loops: CDR1 SGDLS, CDR2 YYNGEE. This CDR3 comprises 22 residues. CDR3 sequence reads: CASSVGPGTSGRAISTQETQYF. In DNA, the CDR3 is TGTGCCAGCAGCGTGGGTCCCGGGACTAGCGGGAGGGCCATAAGTACCCAAGAGACCCAGTACTTC.

The V call is TRBV28, the J call TRBJ2-7, with 9 bases aligning to TRBD1. Trimming cost V 7 bases and J 4 bases; bases outside gene matches: 8. The CDR3 sequence is 14 residues long. Germline CDR1 is MDHEN and CDR2 is SYDVKM. CDR3 nucleotide sequence: TGTGCCAGCAAACGTAGACAGGGGGAATACGAGCAGTACTTC. As protein: CASKRRQGEYEQYF.

The gene calls are TRBV29-1 and TRBJ1-1; 8 bases fit TRBD1. This CDR3 is built from 11 residues. Trimming cost V 6 bases and J 10 bases; bases outside gene matches: 7. CDR1 and CDR2 (germline): SQVTM, ANQGSEA. CDR3 DNA sequence: TGCAGCGTCGCCGGACAGGGATCAGCTTTCTTT. Amino acid sequence: CSVAGQGSAFF.

The gene calls are TRBV7-2 and TRBJ2-5; no clear D gene. Deletions cut 6 bases from V and 1 base from J, with 12 bases between. The CDR3 extends over 14 amino acids. Germline CDR1 reads SGHTA; CDR2 reads FQGNSA. Written as DNA, the CDR3 is TGTGCCAGCAGGCCGATGCGAGCCCAAGAGACCCAGTACTTC. Amino acids: CASRPMRAQETQYF.

The chain employs TRBV19 and TRBJ2-2; the D is unclear. CDR3 size: 12 residues. Germline values: CDR1 LNHDA, CDR2 SQIVND (reference sequence). The ends were cut back, 5 bases at V and 8 bases at J, with 9 bases in the middle. CDR3 DNA: TGTGCCAGTAGTCCGAGAGCGGGGGAGCTGTTTTTT. It is translated as CASSPRAGELFF.

The chain couples TRBV18 to TRBJ2-2, with 7 bases fitting TRBD1. The CDR3 has 21 amino acids. After removal of 3 bases from V and 0 bases from J, the junction contained 19 bases not matched to a gene. Germline lookup yields CDR1 KGHSH and CDR2 LQKENI. The CDR3 spells CASSPPRTGGDRQPNTGELFF. CDR3 bases: TGTGCCAGCTCACCCCCGAGGACAGGTGGGGACCGCCAGCCGAACACCGGGGAGCTGTTTTTT.

This clone was observed a few times. J is TRBJ1-2 and V is TRBV7-2; 7 bases are a match to TRBD1. Unmatched junction bases numbered 8, after V lost 5 bases and J lost 5 bases. In germline, CDR1 is SGHTA, CDR2 FQGNSA. The CDR3 is 14 amino acids. The CDR3 DNA follows: TGTGCCAGCAGCGTTCAGGGGGGCCGGTATGGCTACACCTTC. Its protein is CASSVQGGRYGYTF.

This sequence joins TRBV4-2 and TRBJ2-5; 7 bases fit TRBD2. Germline lookup yields CDR1 LGHNA and CDR2 YNFKEQ. V lost 4 bases, J lost 4 bases, and 6 bases stayed unmatched. This CDR3 spans 14 amino acids. CDR3 in amino acids: CASSPTGGSETQYF. CDR3 sequence (DNA): TGTGCCAGCAGCCCCACGGGGGGTTCAGAGACCCAGTACTTC.

The V gene is TRBV3-1 (or the pseudogene TRBV3-2), the J gene TRBJ1-2; D remains ambiguous. This CDR3 has 17 amino acids. Between the trimmed V and J ends, which lost 1 base and 0 bases, there was a span of 15 bases. The V gene's germline CDR1 is LGHDT and CDR2 YNNKEL (reference sequence). The CDR3 protein is CASSQVYPPRANYGYTF. The CDR3 DNA sequence: TGTGCCAGCAGCCAAGTGTATCCCCCGAGGGCTAACTATGGCTACACCTTC.

The V and J genes are TRBV3-1 (or the pseudogene TRBV3-2) and TRBJ1-2; the D is unclear. Trimming cost V 3 bases and J 6 bases, with 11 bases left between them. CDR3 length: 13 amino acids. The V gene's germline CDR1 is LGHDT and CDR2 YNNKEL (reference sequence). The CDR3 DNA follows: TGTGCCAGCAGCCACCGATCAGGCGATGGCTACACCTTC. Protein sequence: CASSHRSGDGYTF.

This chain links TRBV7-9 with TRBJ2-2, with D possibly being TRBD2 (5 bases). This CDR3 has 12 residues. Germline V gene data show CDR1 as SEHNR and CDR2 as FQNEAQ (reference sequence). V was clipped by 7 bases and J by 5 bases, with 8 bases between them. CDR3 nucleotides: TGTGCCAGCATCGGGATTACCGGGGAGCTGTTTTTT. This gives the protein CASIGITGELFF. Full variable domain (rest looked up from reference TRBV7-9 and TRBJ2-2): DTGVSQNPRHKITKRGQNVTFRCDPISEHNRLYWYRQTLGQGPEFLTYFQNEAQLEKSRLLSDRFSAERPKGSFSTLEIQRTEQGDSAMYLCASIGITGELFFGEGSRLTVL.

The chain has TRBV5-1 and TRBJ2-1; tentative D call: TRBD2 (6 bases). This CDR3 is 15 amino acids long. The V gene's germline CDR1 is SGHRS and CDR2 YFSETQ. The V gene lost 4 bases and the J gene lost 1 base, with 12 bases spanning the gap. This CDR3 is CASSQVAGSYNEQFF. In DNA, the CDR3 is TGCGCCAGCAGCCAGGTCGCGGGGTCCTACAATGAGCAGTTCTTC.

The chain combines TRBV19 with TRBJ2-1; D remains unclear. CDR3 size: 15 residues. The germline V gene encodes CDR1 LNHDA and CDR2 SQIVND (reference sequence). V dropped 4 bases and J dropped 3 bases, with 13 bases sitting between them. The CDR3 bases are TGTGCCAGTAGTAGGGCCGGCTCTGACTACAATGAGCAGTTCTTC. Translating it yields CASSRAGSDYNEQFF. Full variable domain (rest looked up from reference TRBV19 and TRBJ2-1): DGGITQSPKYLFRKEGQNVTLSCEQNLNHDAMYWYRQDPGQGLRLIYYSQIVNDFQKGDIAEGYSVSREKKESFPLTVTSAQKNPTAFYLCASSRAGSDYNEQFFGPGTRLTVL.